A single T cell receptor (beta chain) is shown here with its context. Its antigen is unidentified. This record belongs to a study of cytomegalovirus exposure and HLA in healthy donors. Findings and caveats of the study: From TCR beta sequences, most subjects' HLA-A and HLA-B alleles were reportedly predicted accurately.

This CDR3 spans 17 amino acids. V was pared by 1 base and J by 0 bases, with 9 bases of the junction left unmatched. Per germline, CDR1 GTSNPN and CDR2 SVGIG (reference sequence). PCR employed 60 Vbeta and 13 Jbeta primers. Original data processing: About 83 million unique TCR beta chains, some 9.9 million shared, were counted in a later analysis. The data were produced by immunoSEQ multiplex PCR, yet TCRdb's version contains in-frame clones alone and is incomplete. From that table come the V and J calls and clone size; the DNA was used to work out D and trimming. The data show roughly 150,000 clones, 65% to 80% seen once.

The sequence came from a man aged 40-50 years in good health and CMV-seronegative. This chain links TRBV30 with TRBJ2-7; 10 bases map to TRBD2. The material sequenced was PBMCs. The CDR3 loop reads CAWSDLRTSGYSYEQYF. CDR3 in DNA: TGTGCCTGGAGTGACCTCCGGACTAGCGGTTACTCCTACGAGCAGTACTTC.